This note documents a single T cell receptor (beta chain) sequence. Treatment in this sample: 19 received Ad26.COV2.S at low or high dose, single or two shots; several received placebo; per-sample allocation not given. Material that was analyzed had been drawn on day 63 after the first vaccine or placebo injection. This entry belongs to a study of Ad26.COV2.S vaccination and SARS-CoV-2 variants. The wider study: By the intramuscular route, Ad26.COV2.S was given once, or twice 56 days apart.

The CDR3 sequence is 16 residues long. Trimming at V came to 5 bases and at J to 5 bases, leaving 10 bases not matched to a gene. CDR1 SSHAT and CDR2 FNYEAQ come from the germline V gene (reference sequence). TCRdb keeps only in-frame clones here, not all; method: immunoSEQ multiplex PCR. The table shows roughly 380,000 clones, with roughly 90% occurring only once. The clonotype was recovered from a person aged 18 to 59 who received the Ad26.COV2.S COVID-19 vaccine or a placebo. This specimen consisted of peripheral blood, obtained in a trial of Ad26.COV2.S vaccine versus placebo. The J gene is TRBJ2-5, the V gene TRBV7-7; 11 positions match TRBD1. The CDR3 region is CASSVSWTGGGETQYF. The CDR3 DNA reads as TGTGCCAGCAGCGTAAGTTGGACAGGGGGCGGCGAGACCCAGTACTTC.